This T cell receptor beta chain was retrieved from a study of T cell changes during pregnancy in multiple sclerosis. Sequenced by immunoSEQ multiplex PCR; TCRdb stores in-frame clones only, minus some. The sample includes fewer than 95,000 clones, approximately 95% of them seen just once. This specimen consisted of peripheral blood, obtained in the first trimester of pregnancy. The receptor's source is a female donor with multiple sclerosis, enrolled in a pregnancy study.

This CDR3 reads CASSIGAGQSTDTQYF. CDR3 in DNA: TGTGCCAGTAGTATAGGGGCGGGCCAGAGCACAGATACGCAGTATTTT. The chain has TRBV19 and TRBJ2-3; the D gene is possibly TRBD2 (5 bases). The V end was cut by 1 base, the J end by 0 bases, with 11 bases between. The CDR3 loop spans 16 amino acids. The V gene's germline CDR1 is LNHDA and CDR2 SQIVND (reference sequence).